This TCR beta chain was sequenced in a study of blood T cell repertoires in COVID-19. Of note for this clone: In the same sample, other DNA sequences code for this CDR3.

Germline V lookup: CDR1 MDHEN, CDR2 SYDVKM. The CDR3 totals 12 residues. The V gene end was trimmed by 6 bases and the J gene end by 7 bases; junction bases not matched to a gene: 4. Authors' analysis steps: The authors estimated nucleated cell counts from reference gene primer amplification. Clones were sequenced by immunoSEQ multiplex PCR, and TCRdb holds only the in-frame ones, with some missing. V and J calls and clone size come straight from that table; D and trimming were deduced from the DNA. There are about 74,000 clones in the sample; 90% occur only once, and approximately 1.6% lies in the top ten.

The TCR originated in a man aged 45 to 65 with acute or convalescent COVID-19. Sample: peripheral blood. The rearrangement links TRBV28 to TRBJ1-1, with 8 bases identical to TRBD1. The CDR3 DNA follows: TGTGCCAGCAGCCCACAGGGGGTTGAAGCTTTCTTT. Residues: CASSPQGVEAFF.